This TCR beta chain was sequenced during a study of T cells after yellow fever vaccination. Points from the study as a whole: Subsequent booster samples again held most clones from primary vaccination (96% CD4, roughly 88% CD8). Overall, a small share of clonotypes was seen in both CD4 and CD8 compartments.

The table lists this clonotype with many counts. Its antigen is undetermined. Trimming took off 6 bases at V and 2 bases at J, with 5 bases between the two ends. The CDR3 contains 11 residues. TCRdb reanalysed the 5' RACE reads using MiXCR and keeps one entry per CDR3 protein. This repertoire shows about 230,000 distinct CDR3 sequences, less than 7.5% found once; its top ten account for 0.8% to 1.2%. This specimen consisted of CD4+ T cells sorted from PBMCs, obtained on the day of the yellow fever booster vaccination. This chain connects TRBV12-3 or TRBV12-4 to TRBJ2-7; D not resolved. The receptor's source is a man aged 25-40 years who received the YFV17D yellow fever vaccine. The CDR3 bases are TGTGCCAGCAGGGATGCCTACGAGCAGTACTTC. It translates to CASRDAYEQYF.